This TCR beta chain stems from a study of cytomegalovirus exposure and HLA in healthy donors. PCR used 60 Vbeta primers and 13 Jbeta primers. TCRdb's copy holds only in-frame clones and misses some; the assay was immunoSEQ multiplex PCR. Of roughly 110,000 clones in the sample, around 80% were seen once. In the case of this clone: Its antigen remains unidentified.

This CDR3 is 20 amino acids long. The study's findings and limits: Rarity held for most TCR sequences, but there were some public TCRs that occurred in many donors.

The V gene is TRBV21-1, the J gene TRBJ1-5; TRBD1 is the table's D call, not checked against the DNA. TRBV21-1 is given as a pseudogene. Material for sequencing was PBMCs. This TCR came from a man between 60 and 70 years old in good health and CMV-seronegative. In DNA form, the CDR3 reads TGTGCCAGCAGACACCCCCGGGAGGACAGGGGTGGAGTGGGCAATCAGCCCCAGCATTTT. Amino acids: CASRHPREDRGGVGNQPQHF.